The 27 T cell receptor beta chains presented below share a single source sample, sequenced in a study of neurological immune-mediated disorders. Each CDR3 protein gets one entry after TCRdb re-called the 5' RACE reads with MiXCR. The sample carries about 55,000 distinct CDR3 sequences, 4% recorded once. The sample taken for sequencing was CD4+ T cells from blood. The receptor source for this set is a woman aged 40 to 55 with multiple sclerosis.

This clonotype was counted ten times or more. The chain combines TRBV20-1 with TRBJ1-1, with a possible D match to TRBD1 (6 bases). The CDR3 has 11 residues. The germline V gene encodes CDR1 DFQATT and CDR2 SNEGSKA (reference sequence). With 3 bases removed from V and 9 bases from J, the gap between germline ends came to 11 bases. Written as DNA, the CDR3 is TGCAGTGCTAGGGGAGGGGGGAAAGCTTTCTTT. As protein: CSARGGGKAFF.

The table lists this clonotype with many counts. The rearrangement uses TRBV7-8 and TRBJ2-6; D might be TRBD2 (6 bases). The V end was cut by 11 bases, the J end by 0 bases, with 8 bases between. The CDR3 covers 13 residues. Germline values: CDR1 SGHVS, CDR2 FQNEAQ. The CDR3 bases are TGTGCCTTGGGGGGCTCTGGGGCCAACGTCCTGACTTTC. Translated: CALGGSGANVLTF. The full variable domain, rest sourced from reference TRBV7-8 and TRBJ2-6, is GAGVSQSPRYKVAKRGQDVALRCDPISGHVSLFWYQQALGQGPEFLTYFQNEAQLDKSGLPSDRFFAERPEGSVSTLKIQRTQQEDSAVYLCALGGSGANVLTFGAGSRLTVL.

This clonotype was counted ten times or more. This chain joins TRBV20-1 and TRBJ2-1; D assignment may be TRBD1 or TRBD2 (7 bases each). CDR3 length: 17 residues. V was cut by 6 bases and J by 8 bases, with 29 bases left in between. Germline V gene lookup returns CDR1 DFQATT and CDR2 SNEGSKA (reference sequence). CDR3 coding DNA: TGCAGTGCCCCGGGATTTCTGTCAGGGGGGGCGACGGATGAGCAGTTCTTC. Amino acids: CSAPGFLSGGATDEQFF.

There are many counts of this clonotype. The chain couples TRBV20-1 to TRBJ1-1; 9 bases map to TRBD1. The CDR3 is made up of 16 amino acids. Per the germline V gene, CDR1 is DFQATT and CDR2 is SNEGSKA (reference sequence). The trim removed 6 bases at V and 3 bases at J, leaving 14 bases unmatched. CDR3 protein: CSAEDLDRGTDTEAFF. The CDR3 nucleotides are TGCAGTGCCGAAGATTTGGACAGGGGAACGGACACTGAAGCTTTCTTT.

In its sample, this clonotype was seen many times. The chain couples TRBV5-5 to TRBJ1-5; possible D gene TRBD1, 6 bases. The germline V gene encodes CDR1 SGHKS and CDR2 YYEKEE (reference sequence). The CDR3 loop spans 14 amino acids. Trimming removed 3 bases at V and 4 bases at J, with 11 bases between. The CDR3 nucleotides read TGTGCCAGCAGCTCAGGGGAAAGGAATCAGCCCCAGCATTTT. Translating it yields CASSSGERNQPQHF.

This clonotype occurred many times. The chain joins TRBV20-1 to TRBJ2-7; no definite D call. Germline lookup yields CDR1 DFQATT and CDR2 SNEGSKA (reference sequence). Between the trimmed V and J ends, which lost 0 bases and 2 bases, there was a span of 8 bases. The length of the CDR3 is 13 residues. This CDR3 reads CSARDPAPYEQYF. Here the CDR3 DNA reads TGCAGTGCTAGAGATCCGGCCCCCTACGAGCAGTACTTC.

The sample holds many counts of this clonotype. The chain links TRBV12-5 to TRBJ2-1, with D tentatively TRBD1 or TRBD2 (5 bases each). This CDR3 has 16 residues. With 0 bases removed from V and 10 bases from J, the gap between germline ends came to 19 bases. Germline V gene data show CDR1 as LGHNT and CDR2 as FRNRAP. CDR3 DNA: TGTGCTAGTGGTTTGGTGGGTGGGGACCTCCCTGCGGAGCAGTTCTTC. Its protein is CASGLVGGDLPAEQFF.

The rearrangement joins TRBV10-2 to TRBJ1-6, with TRBD1 as a possible D gene (6 bases). CDR3 length: 13 residues. Trimming shortened V by 6 bases and J by 6 bases, and 9 bases separated the two germline ends. Germline V CDR1 and CDR2: WSHSY, SAAADI. Written as DNA, the CDR3 is TGCGCCAGCAGGGGGGCTGCTAATTCACCCCTCCACTTT. It is translated as CASRGAANSPLHF.

This clonotype was seen repeatedly, ten times or more. J is TRBJ2-2 and V is TRBV5-1; D could derive from TRBD1 or TRBD2 (5 bases each). The CDR3 length is 19 residues. CDR1 and CDR2 from the germline V gene are SGHRS and YFSETQ. V was pared by 5 bases and J by 1 base, with 24 bases between. In DNA, the CDR3 is TGCGCCAGCAGGGAGGCTTTCTATACCGGGACGGTGAACACCGGGGAGCTGTTTTTT. Translation: CASREAFYTGTVNTGELFF.

This clonotype occurred many times. The chain is built from TRBV9 and TRBJ2-1; D might be TRBD2 (5 bases). V was shortened by 9 bases and J by 7 bases, with 11 bases between the two germline ends. The germline CDR1 and CDR2 sequences are SGDLS and YYNGEE. CDR3 length: 11 amino acids. CDR3 coding DNA: TGTGCCAATAGCCCGGGGAATGAGCAGTTCTTC. It yields the protein CANSPGNEQFF.

This clonotype was recorded at least ten times. This sequence joins TRBV5-1 and TRBJ2-1; maybe TRBD1 (6 bases). V was clipped by 4 bases and J by 4 bases, with 12 bases between them. Germline CDR1 is SGHRS and CDR2 is YFSETQ. This CDR3 has 14 residues. The CDR3 nucleotides are TGCGCCAGCAGCGCCTCAGGGGTATACAATGAGCAGTTCTTC. Its translation: CASSASGVYNEQFF.

This clonotype came up many times. This rearrangement joins TRBV20-1 to TRBJ1-5; unclear D gene. Germline values: CDR1 DFQATT, CDR2 SNEGSKA (reference sequence). Trimming shortened V by 3 bases and J by 0 bases, and 6 bases separated the two germline ends. This CDR3 is built from 13 residues. The CDR3 sequence: CSASQISNQPQHF. For the CDR3, the DNA is TGCAGTGCTAGTCAAATTAGCAATCAGCCCCAGCATTTT.

This clonotype occurred many times. The chain recombines TRBV5-1 with TRBJ2-3, with D tentatively TRBD1 or TRBD2 (6 bases each). The CDR3 is 16 amino acids. Germline-derived CDR1 and CDR2 are SGHRS and YFSETQ. The germline V and J ends were trimmed by 2 bases and 2 bases, with 15 bases remaining between them. CDR3 coding DNA: TGCGCCAGCAGCTTAGAGGGGGGATACCTCACAGATACGCAGTATTTT. Its translation: CASSLEGGYLTDTQYF.

This clonotype was detected many times. The chain recombines TRBV29-1 with TRBJ2-2; D not resolved. This CDR3 contains 15 residues. V lost 1 base and J lost 1, with 10 bases in between. Looked up from germline, CDR1 is SQVTM and CDR2 is ANQGSEA. The CDR3 is CSVEASQRNTGELFF. The CDR3 coding sequence is TGCAGCGTTGAAGCCTCCCAACGGAACACCGGGGAGCTGTTTTTT.

In its sample, this clonotype was seen many times. V is TRBV2 and J is TRBJ1-1; unclear D gene. CDR1 and CDR2 from the germline V gene are SNHLY and FYNNEI. Trimming shortened V by 7 bases and J by 0 bases, and 9 bases separated the two germline ends. The CDR3 totals 13 residues. The CDR3 nucleotides read TGTGCCAGCATGAAGGGAGTGAACACTGAAGCTTTCTTT. Residues: CASMKGVNTEAFF. The variable domain in full, completed from reference TRBV2 and TRBJ1-1, reads EPEVTQTPSHQVTQMGQEVILRCVPISNHLYFYWYRQILGQKVEFLVSFYNNEISEKSEIFDDQFSVERPDGSNFTLKIRSTKLEDSAMYFCASMKGVNTEAFFGQGTRLTVV.

This clonotype has a count of ten or more. The chain recombines TRBV29-1 with TRBJ2-2, with D tentatively TRBD1 or TRBD2 (5 bases each). The CDR3 has 15 amino acids. Germline V gene lookup returns CDR1 SQVTM and CDR2 ANQGSEA. Deletions cut 4 bases from V and 3 bases from J, with 15 bases between. The CDR3 DNA sequence: TGCAGCGTTGGACGGGGCAGCGCGGACACCGGGGAGCTGTTTTTT. Protein product: CSVGRGSADTGELFF.

This clonotype was recorded many times. The chain joins TRBV29-1 to TRBJ2-6, with 7 bases that match TRBD1. Germline lookup yields CDR1 SQVTM and CDR2 ANQGSEA. CDR3 length equals 15 residues. V trimming: 7 bases; J trimming: 0 bases; junction bases outside the gene matches: 6. CDR3 sequence: CSAGQLLSGANVLTF. The CDR3 DNA follows: TGCAGCGCGGGACAGCTCCTCTCTGGGGCCAACGTCCTGACTTTC.

This clonotype was seen many times. This chain joins TRBV29-1 and TRBJ2-2; tentatively, D is TRBD1 (7 bases). The germline V gene has CDR1 SQVTM and CDR2 ANQGSEA. V lost 6 bases and J lost 7, with 21 bases in between. This CDR3 region has 15 residues. CDR3 sequence reads: CSVEEVFRGVGELFF. CDR3 DNA: TGCAGCGTCGAGGAGGTGTTCAGGGGGGTCGGGGAGCTGTTTTTT.

In this sample, this clonotype turned up many times. The chain joins TRBV12-3 or TRBV12-4 to TRBJ2-4; possible D gene TRBD2, 6 bases. This CDR3 comprises 14 residues. Deletions cut 6 bases from V and 9 bases from J, with 18 bases between. The CDR3 DNA follows: TGTGCCAGCAGCGCCGGGGGAGAAGGGACCATTCAGTACTTC. Translating it yields CASSAGGEGTIQYF.

This clonotype was detected ten times or more. The rearrangement joins TRBV5-1 to TRBJ2-7, with TRBD1 matching over 10 bases. Germline V CDR1 and CDR2: SGHRS, YFSETQ. The CDR3 has 18 residues. V shed 2 bases and J 3 bases; nucleotides not matched to a gene: 14. CDR3 amino acids: CASSLARGGQGRFYEQYF. The DNA for the CDR3 is TGCGCCAGCAGCTTAGCCCGCGGGGGACAGGGGAGATTCTACGAGCAGTACTTC.

This clonotype was counted ten times or more. The chain employs TRBV11-2 and TRBJ2-1; the D gene is possibly TRBD2 (6 bases). Trimming removed 5 bases from V and 7 bases from J, with 12 bases in between. This CDR3 contains 13 residues. Germline assignment: CDR1 SGHAT and CDR2 FQNNGV. Here the CDR3 reads CASSPLGGNEQFF. The CDR3 region has the DNA TGTGCCAGCAGCCCCCTCGGGGGAAATGAGCAGTTCTTC.

This clonotype was recorded many times. V and J are TRBV24-1 and TRBJ2-1, with TRBD1 matching 9 bases. V dropped 4 bases and J dropped 9; count of bases not matched to a gene: 12. The CDR3 has 16 amino acids. CDR1 is KGHDR and CDR2 is SFDVKD in the germline V gene. The CDR3 region is CATSETTGGGKSEQFF. In nucleotides, the CDR3 is TGTGCCACCAGTGAGACGACAGGGGGAGGTAAGAGTGAGCAGTTCTTC.

This clonotype was counted at least ten times. The CDR3 DNA is TGCAGTGCTATAGCCAGCACAGATACGCAGTATTTT. Translating gives CSAIASTDTQYF. This chain links TRBV20-1 with TRBJ2-3; the D is unclear. Trimming removed 4 bases from V and 0 bases from J, with 5 bases in between. CDR1 is DFQATT and CDR2 is SNEGSKA in the germline V gene (reference sequence). The CDR3 is 12 residues long.

This clonotype occurred many times. V and J are TRBV3-1 and TRBJ2-7, with 9 bases matching TRBD1. The CDR3 is made up of 15 amino acids. V dropped 4 bases and J dropped 5; count of bases not matched to a gene: 9. Germline CDR1 LGHDT, CDR2 YNNKEL (reference sequence). The CDR3: CASSLRQGGGHEQYF. The DNA for the CDR3 is TGTGCCAGCAGCCTTCGACAGGGGGGCGGCCACGAGCAGTACTTC.

In this sample, this clonotype turned up many times. This sequence joins TRBV5-1 and TRBJ2-1; TRBD1 might be the D (6 bases). The germline gives CDR1 SGHRS, CDR2 YFSETQ. The germline V and J ends were trimmed by 4 bases and 2 bases, with 13 bases remaining between them. The CDR3 has 15 residues. In nucleotides, the CDR3 is TGCGCCAGCAGCGGGTTGGACAGAACCTACAATGAGCAGTTCTTC. Residues: CASSGLDRTYNEQFF.

This clonotype was detected ten times or more. The chain's CDR3 is CASRQGTDTDTQYF. As DNA, the CDR3 is TGCGCCAGCAGGCAAGGGACAGATACAGATACGCAGTATTTT. The rearrangement joins TRBV10-1 to TRBJ2-3; 7 bases map to TRBD1. After removal of 6 bases from V and 3 bases from J, the junction contained 6 bases not matched to a gene. Germline CDR1 WNHNN, CDR2 SYGVQD (reference sequence). There are 14 residues in the CDR3.

There are many counts of this clonotype. This chain connects TRBV12-3 or TRBV12-4 to TRBJ1-1; D call uncertain. V lost 3 bases and J 8 bases, leaving 7 bases between the germline ends. This CDR3 contains 11 residues. This chain's CDR3 is CASSLVLEAFF. CDR3 sequence (DNA): TGTGCCAGCAGTTTGGTCCTAGAAGCTTTCTTT.